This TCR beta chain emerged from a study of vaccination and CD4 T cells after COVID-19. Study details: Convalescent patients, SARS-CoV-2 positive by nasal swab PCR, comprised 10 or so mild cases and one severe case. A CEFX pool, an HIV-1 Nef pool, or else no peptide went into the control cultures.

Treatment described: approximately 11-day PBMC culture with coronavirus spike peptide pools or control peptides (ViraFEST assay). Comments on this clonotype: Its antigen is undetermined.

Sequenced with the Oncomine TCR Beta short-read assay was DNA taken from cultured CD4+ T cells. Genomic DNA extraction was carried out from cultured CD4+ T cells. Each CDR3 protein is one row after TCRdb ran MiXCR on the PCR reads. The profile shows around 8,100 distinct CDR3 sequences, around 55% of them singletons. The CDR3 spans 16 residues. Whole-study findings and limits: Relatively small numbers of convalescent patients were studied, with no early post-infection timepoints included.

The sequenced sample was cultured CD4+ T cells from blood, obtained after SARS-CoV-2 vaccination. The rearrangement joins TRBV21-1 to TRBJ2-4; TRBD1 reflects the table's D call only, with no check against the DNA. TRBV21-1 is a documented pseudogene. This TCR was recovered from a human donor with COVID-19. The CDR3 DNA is TGTGCCAGCAGCAAAGACAGGGGGGGTGCCAAAAACATTCAGTACTTC. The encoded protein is CASSKDRGGAKNIQYF.